These T cell receptor beta chains were read from a single sample in a study of blood T cell repertoires in COVID-19. TCRdb's table, derived via immunoSEQ multiplex PCR, lists solely in-frame clones and lacks some. Altogether about 59,000 clones are present, around 90% being singletons, with the ten largest covering 15% to 20%. Sequencing was done on a sample of peripheral blood. The receptors derive from an elderly man with acute or convalescent COVID-19. The CDR3 runs from the conserved cysteine through the conserved F or W. The D gene is left open where the match is weak. Rows may omit the clone size; those that give it use once, few, many or a size class.

d_gene: TRBD2; abundance: .; v_gene: TRBV5-4; j_gene: TRBJ2-2; len: 16; CDR3aa: CASSEGLAGTTGELFF; CDR3nt: TGTGCCAGCAGCGAGGGACTAGCGGGAACCACCGGGGAGCTGTTTTTT
d_gene: .; abundance: once; v_gene: TRBV5-4; j_gene: TRBJ2-7; len: 12; CDR3aa: CASSRNSYEQYF; CDR3nt: TGTGCCAGCAGCCGGAACAGCTACGAGCAGTACTTC
d_gene: .; abundance: .; v_gene: TRBV12-5; j_gene: TRBJ1-2; len: 14; CDR3aa: CASGPDTAGYGYTF; CDR3nt: TGTGCTAGTGGCCCAGACACGGCAGGATATGGCTACACCTTC
d_gene: TRBD1; abundance: .; v_gene: TRBV6-5; j_gene: TRBJ1-5; len: 15; CDR3aa: CASNGQGPGVRPQHF; CDR3nt: TGTGCCAGCAATGGACAGGGCCCAGGTGTTAGACCCCAGCATTTT
d_gene: .; abundance: .; v_gene: TRBV6-5; j_gene: TRBJ1-3; len: 14; CDR3aa: CASSTGTPGNTIYF; CDR3nt: TGTGCCAGCAGTACCGGGACACCTGGAAACACCATATATTTT
d_gene: .; abundance: .; v_gene: TRBV28; j_gene: TRBJ1-4; len: 12; CDR3aa: CASSTQGEKLFF; CDR3nt: TGTGCCAGCAGTACCCAGGGGGAAAAACTGTTTTTT
d_gene: .; abundance: .; v_gene: TRBV12-5; j_gene: TRBJ2-2; len: 14; CDR3aa: CASGLGVAAGELFF; CDR3nt: TGTGCTAGTGGTTTGGGGGTCGCGGCTGGGGAGCTGTTTTTT
d_gene: TRBD1; abundance: .; v_gene: TRBV5-4; j_gene: TRBJ2-5; len: 14; CDR3aa: CASSLTQGAETQYF; CDR3nt: TGTGCCAGCAGCTTAACACAGGGGGCAGAGACCCAGTACTTC
d_gene: .; abundance: .; v_gene: TRBV29-1; j_gene: TRBJ2-7; len: 12; CDR3aa: CSVGYSSYEQYF; CDR3nt: TGCAGCGTTGGGTACAGCTCCTACGAGCAGTACTTC
d_gene: TRBD1; abundance: .; v_gene: TRBV5-1; j_gene: TRBJ2-7; len: 16; CDR3aa: CASSLEPRDRGYEQYF; CDR3nt: TGCGCCAGCAGCTTGGAACCCCGGGACAGGGGATACGAGCAGTACTTC
d_gene: .; abundance: .; v_gene: TRBV2; j_gene: TRBJ2-7; len: 14; CDR3aa: CASRRTLSSYEQYF; CDR3nt: TGTGCCAGCAGGAGGACTCTCAGCTCCTACGAGCAGTACTTC
d_gene: .; abundance: once; v_gene: TRBV27; j_gene: TRBJ1-3; len: 13; CDR3aa: CASTLAPQNTIYF; CDR3nt: TGTGCCAGCACACTCGCGCCGCAAAACACCATATATTTT
d_gene: .; abundance: .; v_gene: TRBV2; j_gene: TRBJ1-6; len: 15; CDR3aa: CASTGGTAYNSPLHF; CDR3nt: TGTGCCAGCACCGGAGGGACCGCTTATAATTCACCCCTCCACTTT
d_gene: TRBD1; abundance: .; v_gene: TRBV25-1; j_gene: TRBJ1-2; len: 16; CDR3aa: CASSDDPGQRFDGYTF; CDR3nt: TGTGCCAGCAGCGACGACCCGGGACAGAGGTTTGATGGCTACACCTTC
d_gene: .; abundance: .; v_gene: TRBV7-2; j_gene: TRBJ1-1; len: 14; CDR3aa: CASSPSWGGTEAFF; CDR3nt: TGTGCCAGCAGCCCGAGCTGGGGCGGCACTGAAGCTTTCTTT
d_gene: TRBD2; abundance: .; v_gene: TRBV24-1; j_gene: TRBJ2-1; len: 12; CDR3aa: CATSSGLAEQFF; CDR3nt: TGTGCCACCAGTTCGGGACTAGCGGAGCAGTTCTTC
d_gene: TRBD1; abundance: few; v_gene: TRBV12-5; j_gene: TRBJ1-3; len: 20; CDR3aa: CASGLDVGTGALGSGNTIYF; CDR3nt: TGTGCTAGTGGTTTGGACGTCGGGACAGGCGCGCTAGGCTCTGGAAACACCATATATTTT
d_gene: .; abundance: .; v_gene: TRBV7-9; j_gene: TRBJ2-5; len: 13; CDR3aa: CASSQNLAETQYF; CDR3nt: TGTGCCAGCAGCCAGAACCTAGCGGAGACCCAGTACTTC
d_gene: TRBD1; abundance: .; v_gene: TRBV7-9; j_gene: TRBJ2-7; len: 14; CDR3aa: CASSWDRNSYEQYF; CDR3nt: TGTGCCAGCAGCTGGGACAGGAATTCCTACGAGCAGTACTTC
d_gene: .; abundance: .; v_gene: TRBV6-1; j_gene: TRBJ1-1; len: 14; CDR3aa: CASSDWATNTEAFF; CDR3nt: TGTGCCAGCAGTGATTGGGCAACCAATACTGAAGCTTTCTTT
d_gene: TRBD2; abundance: .; v_gene: TRBV24-1; j_gene: TRBJ2-2; len: 14; CDR3aa: CATDSGGNTGELFF; CDR3nt: TGTGCCACCGATAGCGGGGGGAACACCGGGGAGCTGTTTTTT
d_gene: .; abundance: .; v_gene: TRBV5-4; j_gene: TRBJ2-2; len: 14; CDR3aa: CASSTFGTQRELFF; CDR3nt: TGTGCCAGCAGTACATTCGGGACTCAGCGGGAGCTGTTTTTT
d_gene: .; abundance: few; v_gene: TRBV5-1; j_gene: TRBJ2-7; len: 16; CDR3aa: CASSFSSGGFSYEQYF; CDR3nt: TGCGCCAGCAGCTTTTCAAGTGGGGGCTTCTCCTACGAGCAGTACTTC
d_gene: TRBD1; abundance: .; v_gene: TRBV6-1; j_gene: TRBJ2-2; len: 14; CDR3aa: CASSDAGGAGELFF; CDR3nt: TGTGCCAGCAGTGACGCAGGGGGCGCCGGGGAGCTGTTTTTT
d_gene: .; abundance: .; v_gene: TRBV25-1; j_gene: TRBJ2-5; len: 15; CDR3aa: CASSEGRQVRETQYF; CDR3nt: TGTGCCAGCAGTGAAGGTCGACAGGTCAGAGAGACCCAGTACTTC
d_gene: .; abundance: .; v_gene: TRBV29-1; j_gene: TRBJ1-2; len: 12; CDR3aa: CSVKEHYYGYTF; CDR3nt: TGCAGCGTTAAGGAGCACTACTATGGCTACACCTTC
d_gene: .; abundance: .; v_gene: TRBV24-1; j_gene: TRBJ2-7; len: 13; CDR3aa: CATSDRRSYEQYF; CDR3nt: TGTGCCACCAGTGATCGGAGATCCTACGAGCAGTACTTC
d_gene: .; abundance: .; v_gene: TRBV29-1; j_gene: TRBJ2-5; len: 13; CDR3aa: CSVDQGSQETQYF; CDR3nt: TGCAGCGTTGACCAGGGGTCCCAAGAGACCCAGTACTTC
d_gene: .; abundance: .; v_gene: TRBV19; j_gene: TRBJ2-1; len: 14; CDR3aa: CATLSIGERNEQFF; CDR3nt: TGTGCCACCCTTAGCATTGGAGAGAGAAATGAGCAGTTCTTC
d_gene: .; abundance: .; v_gene: TRBV5-4; j_gene: TRBJ1-4; len: 15; CDR3aa: CASSLTRQGNEKLFF; CDR3nt: TGTGCCAGCAGCTTAACTCGGCAGGGGAATGAAAAACTGTTTTTT
d_gene: TRBD1; abundance: .; v_gene: TRBV5-4; j_gene: TRBJ2-2; len: 15; CDR3aa: CASSLGTGDTGELFF; CDR3nt: TGTGCCAGCAGCTTGGGGACAGGGGACACCGGGGAGCTGTTTTTT
d_gene: TRBD1; abundance: .; v_gene: TRBV6-5; j_gene: TRBJ1-3; len: 13; CDR3aa: CASRQGGGNTIYF; CDR3nt: TGTGCCAGCAGGCAGGGGGGAGGAAACACCATATATTTT
d_gene: TRBD1; abundance: .; v_gene: TRBV13; j_gene: TRBJ2-7; len: 14; CDR3aa: CASSSLDRAYEQYF; CDR3nt: TGTGCCAGCAGCTCCCTGGACAGGGCGTACGAGCAGTACTTC
d_gene: TRBD1; abundance: .; v_gene: TRBV30; j_gene: TRBJ2-5; len: 15; CDR3aa: CACTRQGSLQETQYF; CDR3nt: TGTGCCTGTACCAGACAGGGGAGCCTCCAAGAGACCCAGTACTTC
d_gene: .; abundance: .; v_gene: TRBV30; j_gene: TRBJ2-6; len: 13; CDR3aa: CAWSITGANVLTF; CDR3nt: TGTGCCTGGAGTATCACTGGGGCCAACGTCCTGACTTTC